A single sample gave rise to the 8 T cell receptor beta chains below, sequenced in a study of early T cells in non-severe SARS-CoV-2 infection (dated by TCRdb to the early 2020s). The library was prepared using 5' RACE. The instrument was a NextSeq 500. TCRdb applied fastp at Q25 and MiXCR to the public reads, then kept only in-frame beta chains. CDR3 protein sequences are deduplicated, and each keeps its most common genes and DNA. Recorded for this sample are 60,000 to 75,000 distinct CDR3 sequences; roughly 11% of them occurred a single time. The ten largest make up about 6% of the sample. This sample comprised whole blood, obtained at baseline. The origin of the receptors is an adult who was a healthcare worker with PCR-confirmed SARS-CoV-2 infection or an uninfected control (not recorded which).

V gene TRBV7-8 combines with J gene TRBJ1-1; D is perhaps TRBD1 (5 bases). Trimming took off 3 bases at V and 7 bases at J, with 12 bases between the two ends. CDR1 SGHVS and CDR2 FQNEAQ come from the germline V gene. The CDR3 is 13 amino acids. As DNA, the CDR3 is TGTGCCAGCAGCTTTCCGGACATCAGTGAAGCTTTCTTT. It is translated as CASSFPDISEAFF.

This clonotype has at least ten counts. The genes are TRBV4-2 and TRBJ1-3; D uncertain. Germline CDR1 reads LGHNA; CDR2 reads YNFKEQ. V shed 9 bases and J shed 0 bases, with 12 bases lying between them. There are 14 residues in the CDR3. The CDR3 sequence: CASRTDSSGNTIYF. In nucleotides, the CDR3 is TGTGCCAGTCGGACCGATTCCTCTGGAAACACCATATATTTT.

This clonotype was counted between two and nine times. CDR3 sequence: CASSEGTARYF. CDR3 DNA: TGCGCCAGCAGCGAGGGGACGGCCAGGTATTTT. The rearrangement joins TRBV5-1 to TRBJ2-3, with D perhaps TRBD1 or TRBD2 (5 bases each). There are 11 residues in the CDR3. Germline-derived CDR1 and CDR2 are SGHRS and YFSETQ. V was shortened by 4 bases and J by 14 bases, with 14 bases between the two germline ends.

This clonotype has a handful of counts. The chain has TRBV19 and TRBJ1-6, with 9 bases aligning to TRBD1. V shed 3 bases and J 10 bases; nucleotides not matched to a gene: 16. CDR3 length: 18 residues. CDR1 and CDR2 (germline): LNHDA, SQIVND (reference sequence). The CDR3 here is CASSIPPGQGRGKSPLHF. The CDR3 nucleotides read TGTGCCAGTAGTATCCCACCGGGACAGGGTCGGGGTAAATCACCCCTCCACTTT.

In DNA form, the CDR3 reads TGCAGTGCTAGAGATCGTGGGGGGGCCTACGAGCAGTACTTC. Its protein is CSARDRGGAYEQYF. The chain carries TRBV20-1 and TRBJ2-7, with 7 bases identical to TRBD2. The trim removed 0 bases at V and 2 bases at J, leaving 4 bases unmatched. Germline loops: CDR1 DFQATT, CDR2 SNEGSKA (reference sequence). CDR3 length: 14 residues.

V and J are TRBV6-1 and TRBJ2-5; tentatively, D is TRBD2 (5 bases). Germline-derived CDR1 and CDR2 are MNHNS and SASEGT. Trimming cost V 5 bases and J 2 bases, with 9 bases left between them. This CDR3 comprises 13 residues. DNA for the CDR3: TGTGCCAGCAGTCAAGACTATCAAGAGACCCAGTACTTC. Its translation: CASSQDYQETQYF.

This clonotype was counted ten times or more. The CDR3 DNA reads as TGTGCCAGCAGCTTGAACAGGGGGCCTAGCCAGCCCCAGCATTTT. Protein sequence: CASSLNRGPSQPQHF. The chain employs TRBV7-8 and TRBJ1-5; TRBD1 aligns across 9 bases. The CDR3 is made up of 15 amino acids. The germline V gene encodes CDR1 SGHVS and CDR2 FQNEAQ. Trimming at V came to 3 bases and at J to 7 bases, leaving 7 bases not matched to a gene.

This clonotype came up many times. This chain uses TRBV29-1 with TRBJ2-7; possible D gene TRBD2, 6 bases. Per germline, CDR1 SQVTM and CDR2 ANQGSEA. This CDR3 is 14 amino acids long. CDR3 region: CGVGPGRRAYEQYF. Written as DNA, the CDR3 is TGCGGGGTGGGCCCGGGAAGGAGGGCCTACGAGCAGTACTTC.